Below, 13 T cell receptor beta chains from the same sample are listed, as sequenced in a study of blood T cell repertoires in COVID-19. The repertoire was sequenced with immunoSEQ multiplex PCR; TCRdb's copy has only in-frame clones and lacks some. The table lists 150,000 or so clones, roughly 90% of them singletons. Sequencing was done on a sample of peripheral blood. Receptors were obtained from a man aged 50-59 years with acute or convalescent COVID-19.

V usage is TRBV9 and J usage is TRBJ2-5, with 11 bases fitting TRBD1. The CDR3 runs to 16 residues. V lost 4 bases, J lost 0 bases, and 5 bases stayed unmatched. Looked up from germline, CDR1 is SGDLS and CDR2 is YYNGEE. The CDR3 sequence is CASSLRDRGDQETQYF. As DNA, the CDR3 is TGTGCCAGCAGCCTCCGGGACAGGGGGGACCAAGAGACCCAGTACTTC.

V is TRBV7-9 and J is TRBJ1-4; D is unresolved. Germline V lookup: CDR1 SEHNR, CDR2 FQNEAQ (reference sequence). Trimming took off 1 base at V and 1 base at J, with 4 bases between the two ends. This CDR3 comprises 14 residues. The CDR3 DNA is TGTGCCAGCAGCTTAGGAGTAACTAATGAAAAACTGTTTTTT. Its translation: CASSLGVTNEKLFF.

This chain uses TRBV7-9 with TRBJ1-4, with D tentatively TRBD1 (5 bases). The germline V gene encodes CDR1 SEHNR and CDR2 FQNEAQ (reference sequence). The CDR3 loop spans 13 amino acids. V was trimmed by 0 bases and J by 12 bases, leaving 11 bases between them. The CDR3 region has the DNA TGTGCCAGCAGCTTAGCGTGGGGGGAAGAACTGTTTTTT. It specifies CASSLAWGEELFF.

This clone was seen just once. The rearrangement joins TRBV2 to TRBJ1-1, with D tentatively TRBD1 (6 bases). This CDR3 contains 14 residues. CDR1 and CDR2 from the germline V gene are SNHLY and FYNNEI. The V and J ends lost 6 bases and 1 base respectively, with 12 bases between them. The CDR3 DNA follows: TGTGCCAGCAGCGCCGGGACACAGAACACTGAAGCTTTCTTT. As protein: CASSAGTQNTEAFF.

V usage is TRBV7-9 and J usage is TRBJ2-2; 8 bases align to TRBD2. V lost 4 bases and J lost 3; bases outside the gene matches: 7. Looked up from germline, CDR1 is SEHNR and CDR2 is FQNEAQ (reference sequence). The CDR3 is made up of 16 amino acids. CDR3 protein: CASSSPRAGDTGELFF. The CDR3 region has the DNA TGTGCCAGCAGCTCACCCCGAGCGGGAGACACCGGGGAGCTGTTTTTT.

This clone appeared once. The genes are TRBV4-3 and TRBJ1-2; D is possibly TRBD1 (5 bases). The germline V gene encodes CDR1 LGHNA and CDR2 YSLEER. The CDR3 sequence is 18 residues long. V was trimmed by 0 bases and J by 2 bases, leaving 19 bases between them. CDR3 protein: CASSQEVPWGGRNYGYTF. In nucleotides, the CDR3 is TGCGCCAGCAGCCAAGAGGTACCTTGGGGGGGACGAAACTATGGCTACACCTTC.

This CDR3 reads CASSKAGLADFSYNEQFF. The CDR3 coding sequence is TGTGCCAGCAGCAAAGCGGGGCTAGCGGATTTCTCCTACAATGAGCAGTTCTTC. The genes are TRBV21-1 and TRBJ2-1; TRBD2 was called by the table and not checked on the DNA. TRBV21-1 is an annotated pseudogene. The CDR3 extends over 18 amino acids.

This chain links TRBV28 with TRBJ1-2; D is uncertain. Germline CDR1 is MDHEN and CDR2 is SYDVKM. V was pared by 1 base and J by 5 bases, with 11 bases between. The CDR3 loop spans 14 amino acids. The CDR3 sequence is CASSLFAGWYGYTF. CDR3 coding DNA: TGTGCCAGCAGTTTATTTGCGGGGTGGTATGGCTACACCTTC.

The chain carries TRBV19 and TRBJ2-1; tentatively, D is TRBD1 (5 bases). Germline CDR1 and CDR2: LNHDA and SQIVND (reference sequence). Between the trimmed V and J ends, which lost 7 bases and 9 bases, there was a span of 19 bases. The CDR3 is 14 residues long. CDR3 sequence reads: CASNRGREGSEQFF. CDR3 coding DNA: TGTGCCAGTAATCGAGGCAGGGAAGGCAGTGAGCAGTTCTTC.

The chain couples TRBV27 to TRBJ2-1; TRBD2 aligns across 14 bases. The CDR3 loop spans 17 amino acids. The germline V gene has CDR1 MNHEY and CDR2 SMNVEV (reference sequence). V shed 2 bases and J 5 bases; nucleotides not matched to a gene: 5. The CDR3, as DNA: TGTGCCAGCAGTTTAGCCCCGGGACTAGCGGGAGACAATGAGCAGTTCTTC. Translated: CASSLAPGLAGDNEQFF.

The J gene is TRBJ2-1, the V gene TRBV28, with TRBD2 identical over 7 bases. The junction had 6 bases not matched to a gene; V was cut back by 8 bases and J by 2 bases. The CDR3 sequence is 14 residues long. The germline V gene encodes CDR1 MDHEN and CDR2 SYDVKM. CDR3 sequence: CASRGDGTYNEQFF. The CDR3 DNA is TGTGCCAGCCGGGGGGACGGGACCTACAATGAGCAGTTCTTC.

This chain uses TRBV5-6 with TRBJ2-3; 13 positions match TRBD2. V dropped 4 bases and J dropped 2; count of bases not matched to a gene: 4. The CDR3 covers 16 residues. CDR1 SGHDT and CDR2 YYEEEE come from the germline V gene. The CDR3 is CASSQLAGGYTDTQYF. In nucleotides, the CDR3 is TGTGCCAGCAGCCAACTAGCGGGAGGGTACACAGATACGCAGTATTTT.

With regard to this clone: At one end, the junction sequence differs from germline, possibly due to a read error. This chain links TRBV6-6 with TRBJ2-1; TRBD2 matches 9 bases. CDR1 and CDR2 (germline): MNHNY, SVGAGI (reference sequence). The CDR3 length is 13 residues. The CDR3 spells CASKLAGYIEQFF. The CDR3 nucleotides read TGTGCCAGCAAGCTAGCGGGGTACATTGAGCAGTTCTTC.